The source of this T cell receptor beta chain is a study of blood T cell repertoires in COVID-19. Across the whole study: Collection of acute and convalescent COVID-19 samples took place in the United States, Italy and Spain. T cells, B-cell-depleted T cells, or PBMCs provided the cDNA or gDNA that served as material.

Under the authors' procedure: Reference gene primer amplification gave estimated nucleated cell counts. Libraries were prepared by immunoSEQ multiplex PCR; TCRdb keeps only in-frame clonotypes and omits some of them. That table furnishes V, J and clone size, whereas the DNA furnished D and trimming. Of around 270,000 clones listed, 75% to 90% are singletons. In germline, CDR1 is MNHEY, CDR2 SVGEGT. Trimming took off 0 bases at V and 9 bases at J, with 21 bases between the two ends. There are 17 residues in the CDR3. In its sample, this clone was seen a few times. The material sequenced was peripheral blood. V and J are TRBV6-2 or TRBV6-3 and TRBJ1-5, with D perhaps TRBD1 (6 bases). The receptor was derived from a man aged 40-49 years with acute or convalescent COVID-19. The CDR3 protein is CASSYSAPRGDRGPQHF. The CDR3, as DNA: TGTGCCAGCAGTTACTCCGCCCCCAGGGGAGATAGGGGGCCCCAGCATTTT.